The source of this TCR beta chain is a study of T-cell reconstitution after alpha-beta-depleted transplantation in children. In regard to this clonotype: The antigen is undetermined.

Study results and limitations: There were reportedly several hundred expanded graft clones from which alpha-beta T cells came about two months after transplant. Among T cells one year after transplant, newly produced cells accounted for most counts and diversity.

CDR1 is SQVTM, CDR2 ANQGSEA, per germline. Between the trimmed V and J ends, which lost 5 bases and 5 bases, there was a span of 9 bases. The CDR3 is made up of 12 amino acids. Preparation of the TCRbeta library was carried out with unique molecular identifiers. TCRdb passed the PCR reads through MiXCR, listing each CDR3 protein once. The sample includes some 260,000 distinct CDR3 sequences, 20% to 30% seen only once; the top ten take about 5%. This receptor was obtained from a female patient aged 2-9 years who had a stem cell transplant for congenital amegakaryocytic thrombocytopenia, so the T cells may come from the graft donor. This specimen consisted of PBMCs, mostly from graft donor cells, obtained 360 days after TCRalphabeta/CD19-depleted stem cell transplant. The chain uses TRBV29-1 and TRBJ2-2; no reliable D call. The CDR3 loop reads CSVRGSTGELFF. The CDR3, as DNA: TGCAGCGTTCGAGGATCAACCGGGGAGCTGTTTTTT.